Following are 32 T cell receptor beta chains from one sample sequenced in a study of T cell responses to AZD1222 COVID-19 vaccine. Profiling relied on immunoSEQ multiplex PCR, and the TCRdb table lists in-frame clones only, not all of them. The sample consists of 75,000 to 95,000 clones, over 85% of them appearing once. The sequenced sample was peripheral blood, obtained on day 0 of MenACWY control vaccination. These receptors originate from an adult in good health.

For the CDR3, the DNA is TGTGCCAGCAGTAGGGGGATTCAAGAGACCCAGTACTTC. Translating gives CASSRGIQETQYF. J is TRBJ2-5 and V is TRBV12-3 or TRBV12-4; tentative D call: TRBD1 (6 bases). Trimming removed 5 bases from V and 2 bases from J, with 9 bases in between. This CDR3 is 13 amino acids long.

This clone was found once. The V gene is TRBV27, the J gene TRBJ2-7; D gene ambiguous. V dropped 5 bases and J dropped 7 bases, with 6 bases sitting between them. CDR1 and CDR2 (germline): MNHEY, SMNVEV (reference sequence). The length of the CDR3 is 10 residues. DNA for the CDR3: TGTGCCAGCAGTCTGAAGGAGCAGTACTTC. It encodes CASSLKEQYF.

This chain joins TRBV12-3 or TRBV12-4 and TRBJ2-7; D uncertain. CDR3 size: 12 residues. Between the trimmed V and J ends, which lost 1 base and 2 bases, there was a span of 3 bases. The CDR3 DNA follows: TGTGCCAGCAGTTTAGGGACCTACGAGCAGTACTTC. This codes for CASSLGTYEQYF.

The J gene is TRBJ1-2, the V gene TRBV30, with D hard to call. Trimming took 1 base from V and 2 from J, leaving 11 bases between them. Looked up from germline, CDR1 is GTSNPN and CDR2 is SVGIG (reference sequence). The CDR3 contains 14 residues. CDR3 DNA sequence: TGTGCCTGGAGTGGTCTCGGACGGAACTATGGCTACACCTTC. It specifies CAWSGLGRNYGYTF.

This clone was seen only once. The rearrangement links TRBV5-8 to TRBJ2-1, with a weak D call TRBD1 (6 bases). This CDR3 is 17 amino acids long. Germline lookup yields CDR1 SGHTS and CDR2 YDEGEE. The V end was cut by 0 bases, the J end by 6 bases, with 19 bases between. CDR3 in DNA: TGTGCCAGCAGCTTGGGTATTTCGTCACAGGGACGCAATGAGCAGTTCTTC. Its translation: CASSLGISSQGRNEQFF.

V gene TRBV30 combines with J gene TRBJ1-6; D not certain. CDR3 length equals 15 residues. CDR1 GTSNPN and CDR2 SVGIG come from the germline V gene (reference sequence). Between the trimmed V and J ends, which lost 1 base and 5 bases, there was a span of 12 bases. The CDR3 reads CAWSGVVLNNSPLHF. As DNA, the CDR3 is TGTGCCTGGAGTGGGGTGGTCCTAAATAATTCACCCCTCCACTTT.

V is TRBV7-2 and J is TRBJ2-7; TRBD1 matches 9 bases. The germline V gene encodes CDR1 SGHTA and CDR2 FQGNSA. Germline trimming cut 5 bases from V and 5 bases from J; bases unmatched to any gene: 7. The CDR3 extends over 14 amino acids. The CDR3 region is CASSQNRDRDEQYF. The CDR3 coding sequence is TGTGCCAGCAGCCAGAACCGGGACAGGGACGAGCAGTACTTC. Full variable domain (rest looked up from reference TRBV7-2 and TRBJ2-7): GAGVSQSPSNKVTEKGKDVELRCDPISGHTALYWYRQSLGQGLEFLIYFQGNSAPDKSGLPSDRFSAERTGGSVSTLTIQRTQQEDSAVYLCASSQNRDRDEQYFGPGTRLTVT.

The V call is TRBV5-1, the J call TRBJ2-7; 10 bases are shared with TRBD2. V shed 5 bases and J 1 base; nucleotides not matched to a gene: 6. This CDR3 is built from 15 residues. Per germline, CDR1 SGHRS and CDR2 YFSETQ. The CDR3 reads CASRVQAGGSYEQYF. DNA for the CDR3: TGCGCCAGCAGAGTCCAAGCGGGGGGGTCCTACGAGCAGTACTTC.

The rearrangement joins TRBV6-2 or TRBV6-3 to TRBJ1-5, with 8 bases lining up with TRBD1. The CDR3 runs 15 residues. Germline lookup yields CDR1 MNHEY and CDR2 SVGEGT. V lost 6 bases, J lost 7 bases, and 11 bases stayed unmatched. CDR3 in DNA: TGTGCCAGCAGCCTCGGTGGACAGGGAAGCCAGCCCCAGCATTTT. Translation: CASSLGGQGSQPQHF.

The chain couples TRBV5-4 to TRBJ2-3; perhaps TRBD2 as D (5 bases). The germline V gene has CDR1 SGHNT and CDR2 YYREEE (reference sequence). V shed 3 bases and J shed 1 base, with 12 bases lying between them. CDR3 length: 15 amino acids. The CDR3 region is CASSYHRTGTDTQYF. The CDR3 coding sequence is TGTGCCAGCAGCTACCATCGGACTGGCACAGATACGCAGTATTTT.

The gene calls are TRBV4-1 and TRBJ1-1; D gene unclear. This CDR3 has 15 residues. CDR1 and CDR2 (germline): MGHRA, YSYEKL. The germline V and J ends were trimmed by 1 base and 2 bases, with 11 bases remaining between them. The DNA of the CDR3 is TGCGCCAGCAGCCAAGGATACACAGTTAACACTGAAGCTTTCTTT. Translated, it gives CASSQGYTVNTEAFF.

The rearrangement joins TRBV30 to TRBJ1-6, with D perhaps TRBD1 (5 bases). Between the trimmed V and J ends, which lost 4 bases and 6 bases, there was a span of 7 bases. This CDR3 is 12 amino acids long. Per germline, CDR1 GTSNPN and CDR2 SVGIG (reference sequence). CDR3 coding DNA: TGTGCCTGGAACAGGCCTAATTCACCCCTCCACTTT. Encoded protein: CAWNRPNSPLHF.

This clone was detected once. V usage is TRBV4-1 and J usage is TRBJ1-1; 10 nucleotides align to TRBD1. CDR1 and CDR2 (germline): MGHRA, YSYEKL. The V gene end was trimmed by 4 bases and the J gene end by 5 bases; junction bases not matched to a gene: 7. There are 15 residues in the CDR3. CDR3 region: CASSPLGTGATEAFF. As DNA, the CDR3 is TGCGCCAGCAGCCCCCTCGGGACAGGGGCGACTGAAGCTTTCTTT.

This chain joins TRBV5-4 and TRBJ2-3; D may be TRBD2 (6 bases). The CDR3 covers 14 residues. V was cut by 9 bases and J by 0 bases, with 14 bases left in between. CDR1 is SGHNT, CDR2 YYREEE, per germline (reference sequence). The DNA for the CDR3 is TGTGCCACCCAACGCGGGACTAGCACAGATACGCAGTATTTT. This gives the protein CATQRGTSTDTQYF.

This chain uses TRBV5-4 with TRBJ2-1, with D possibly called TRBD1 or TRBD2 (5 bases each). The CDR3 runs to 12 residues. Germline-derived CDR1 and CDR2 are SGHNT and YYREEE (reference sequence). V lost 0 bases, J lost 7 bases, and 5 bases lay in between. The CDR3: CASSLGGNEQFF. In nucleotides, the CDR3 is TGTGCCAGCAGCTTGGGGGGGAATGAGCAGTTCTTC.

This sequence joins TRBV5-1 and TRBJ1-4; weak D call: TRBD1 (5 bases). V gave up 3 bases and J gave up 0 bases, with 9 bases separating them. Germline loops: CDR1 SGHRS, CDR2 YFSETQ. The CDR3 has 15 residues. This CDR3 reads CASSSGSSTNEKLFF. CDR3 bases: TGCGCCAGCAGCTCAGGGAGCTCAACTAATGAAAAACTGTTTTTT.

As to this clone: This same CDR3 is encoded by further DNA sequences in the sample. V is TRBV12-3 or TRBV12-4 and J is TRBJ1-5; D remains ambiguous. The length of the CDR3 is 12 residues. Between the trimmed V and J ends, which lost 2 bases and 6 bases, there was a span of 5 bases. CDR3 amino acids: CASSLIGQPQHF. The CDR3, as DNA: TGTGCCAGCAGTTTAATTGGTCAGCCCCAGCATTTT.

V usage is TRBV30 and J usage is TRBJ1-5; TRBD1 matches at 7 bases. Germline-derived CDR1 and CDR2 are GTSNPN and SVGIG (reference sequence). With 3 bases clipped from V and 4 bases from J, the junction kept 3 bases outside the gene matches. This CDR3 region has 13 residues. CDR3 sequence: CAWSQGGNQPQHF. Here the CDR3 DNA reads TGTGCCTGGAGCCAGGGGGGGAATCAGCCCCAGCATTTT.

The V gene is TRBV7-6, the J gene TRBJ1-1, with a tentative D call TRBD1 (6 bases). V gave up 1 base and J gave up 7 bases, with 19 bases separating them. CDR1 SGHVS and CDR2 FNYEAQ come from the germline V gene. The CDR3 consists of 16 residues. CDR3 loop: CASSLERTGGFGEAFF. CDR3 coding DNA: TGTGCCAGCAGCTTAGAAAGAACCGGGGGCTTTGGTGAAGCTTTCTTT.

CDR3 nucleotides: TGTGCCAGCTCACCCCCAGGGAAGCGGTACACCGGGGAGCTGTTTTTT. Translation: CASSPPGKRYTGELFF. The V call is TRBV18, the J call TRBJ2-2; the D call may be TRBD1 or TRBD2 (5 bases each). Trimming took off 3 bases at V and 3 bases at J, with 14 bases between the two ends. The V gene's germline CDR1 is KGHSH and CDR2 LQKENI. The CDR3 is made up of 16 amino acids.

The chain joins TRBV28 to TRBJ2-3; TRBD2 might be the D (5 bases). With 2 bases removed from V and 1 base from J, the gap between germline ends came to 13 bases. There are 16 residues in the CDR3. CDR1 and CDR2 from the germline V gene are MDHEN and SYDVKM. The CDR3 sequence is CASSLTSGIGTDTQYF. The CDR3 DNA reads TGTGCCAGCAGTTTAACCTCGGGGATCGGCACAGATACGCAGTATTTT.

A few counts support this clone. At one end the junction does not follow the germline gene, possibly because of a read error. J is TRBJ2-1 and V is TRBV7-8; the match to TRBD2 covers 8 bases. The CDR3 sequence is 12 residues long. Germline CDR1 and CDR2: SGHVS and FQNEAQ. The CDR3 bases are TGTGCCAGCAGCATAGCGGGGAATGAGCAGTTCTTC. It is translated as CASSIAGNEQFF. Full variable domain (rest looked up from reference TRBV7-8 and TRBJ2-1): GAGVSQSPRYKVAKRGQDVALRCDPISGHVSLFWYQQALGQGPEFLTYFQNEAQLDKSGLPSDRFFAERPEGSVSTLKIQRTQQEDSAVYLCASSIAGNEQFFGPGTRLTVL.

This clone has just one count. The CDR3 DNA sequence: TGTGCCAGCAGCTTAGGTTTGGGTACGAACGAGCAGTACTTC. Protein: CASSLGLGTNEQYF. The chain recombines TRBV13 with TRBJ2-7; no firm D call. Looked up from germline, CDR1 is PRHDT and CDR2 is FYEKMQ (reference sequence). The CDR3 sequence is 14 residues long. Trimming took off 0 bases at V and 5 bases at J, with 11 bases between the two ends.

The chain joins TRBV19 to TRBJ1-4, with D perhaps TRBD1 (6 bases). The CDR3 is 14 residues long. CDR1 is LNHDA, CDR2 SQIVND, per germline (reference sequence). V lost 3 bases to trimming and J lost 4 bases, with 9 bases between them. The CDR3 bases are TGTGCCAGTAGTATTCCAGGGGTTAATGAAAAACTGTTTTTT. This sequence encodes CASSIPGVNEKLFF.

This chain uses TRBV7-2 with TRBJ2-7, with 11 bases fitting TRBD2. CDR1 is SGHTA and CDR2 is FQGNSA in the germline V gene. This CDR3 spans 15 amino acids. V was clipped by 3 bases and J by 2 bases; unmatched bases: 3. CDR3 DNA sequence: TGTGCCAGCAGCTTTAGCGGGGGGGAGCCCTACGAGCAGTACTTC. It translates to CASSFSGGEPYEQYF. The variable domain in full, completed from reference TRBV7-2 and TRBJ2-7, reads GAGVSQSPSNKVTEKGKDVELRCDPISGHTALYWYRQSLGQGLEFLIYFQGNSAPDKSGLPSDRFSAERTGGSVSTLTIQRTQQEDSAVYLCASSFSGGEPYEQYFGPGTRLTVT.

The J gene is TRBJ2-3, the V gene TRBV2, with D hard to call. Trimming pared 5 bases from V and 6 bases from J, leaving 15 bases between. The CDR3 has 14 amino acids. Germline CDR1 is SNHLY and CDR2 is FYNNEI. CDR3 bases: TGTGCCAGCAGTCCCCTCCCGCCGACTGATACGCAGTATTTT. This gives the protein CASSPLPPTDTQYF.

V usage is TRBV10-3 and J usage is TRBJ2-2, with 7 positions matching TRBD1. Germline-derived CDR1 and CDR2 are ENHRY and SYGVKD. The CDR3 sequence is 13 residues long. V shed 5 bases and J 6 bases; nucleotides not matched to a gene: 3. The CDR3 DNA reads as TGTGCCATCAGTAGACAGGGATCCGGGGAGCTGTTTTTT. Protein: CAISRQGSGELFF.

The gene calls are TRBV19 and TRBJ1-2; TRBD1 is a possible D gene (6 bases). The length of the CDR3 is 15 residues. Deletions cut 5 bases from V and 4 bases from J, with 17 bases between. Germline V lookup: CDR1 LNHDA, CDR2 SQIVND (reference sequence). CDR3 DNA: TGTGCCAGTAGTCCTACAGGGCTAGGTACCTATGGCTACACCTTC. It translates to CASSPTGLGTYGYTF.

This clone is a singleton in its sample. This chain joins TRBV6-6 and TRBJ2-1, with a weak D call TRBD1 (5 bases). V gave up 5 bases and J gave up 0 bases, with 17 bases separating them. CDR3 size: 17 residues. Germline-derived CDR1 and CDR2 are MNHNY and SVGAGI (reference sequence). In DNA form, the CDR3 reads TGTGCCAGCAGTCCAATCGGACAATTATCCTCCTACAATGAGCAGTTCTTC. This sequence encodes CASSPIGQLSSYNEQFF.

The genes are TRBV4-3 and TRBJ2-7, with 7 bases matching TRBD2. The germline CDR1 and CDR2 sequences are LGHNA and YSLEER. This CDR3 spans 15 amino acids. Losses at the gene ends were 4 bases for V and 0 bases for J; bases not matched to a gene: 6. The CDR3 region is CASSPGLLSSYEQYF. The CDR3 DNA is TGCGCCAGCAGCCCGGGACTACTTAGCTCCTACGAGCAGTACTTC.

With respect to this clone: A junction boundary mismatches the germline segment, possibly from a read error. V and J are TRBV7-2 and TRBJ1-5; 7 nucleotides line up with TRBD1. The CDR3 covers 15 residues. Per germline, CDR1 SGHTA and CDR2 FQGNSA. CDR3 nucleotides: TGTGCCAGCAGCATAGCGACAGGGCAAAATCAGCCCCAGCATTTT. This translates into CASSIATGQNQPQHF.

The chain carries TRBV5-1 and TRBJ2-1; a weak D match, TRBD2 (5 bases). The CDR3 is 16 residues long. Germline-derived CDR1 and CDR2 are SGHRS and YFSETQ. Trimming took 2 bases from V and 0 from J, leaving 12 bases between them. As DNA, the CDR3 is TGCGCCAGCAGCTTAGGACTCTCGAGCTCCTACAATGAGCAGTTCTTC. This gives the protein CASSLGLSSSYNEQFF.